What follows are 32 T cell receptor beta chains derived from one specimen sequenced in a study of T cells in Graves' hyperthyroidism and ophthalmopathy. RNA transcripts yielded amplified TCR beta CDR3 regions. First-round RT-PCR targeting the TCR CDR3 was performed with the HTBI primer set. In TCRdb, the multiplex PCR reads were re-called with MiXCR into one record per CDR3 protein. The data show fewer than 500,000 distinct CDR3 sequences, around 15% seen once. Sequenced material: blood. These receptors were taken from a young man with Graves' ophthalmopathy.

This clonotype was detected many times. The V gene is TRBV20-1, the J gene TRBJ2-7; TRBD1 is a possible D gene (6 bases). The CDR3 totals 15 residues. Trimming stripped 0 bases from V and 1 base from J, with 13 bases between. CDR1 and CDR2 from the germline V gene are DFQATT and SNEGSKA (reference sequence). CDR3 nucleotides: TGCAGTGCTAGAGACGACAGGTGGAGTTCCTACGAGCAGTACTTC. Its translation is CSARDDRWSSYEQYF.

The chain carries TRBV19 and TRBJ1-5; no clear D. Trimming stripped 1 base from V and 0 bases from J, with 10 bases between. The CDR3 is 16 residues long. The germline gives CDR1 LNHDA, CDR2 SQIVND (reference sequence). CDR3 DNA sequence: TGTGCCAGTAGTATAGGGCAGCTTTATAGCAATCAGCCCCAGCATTTT. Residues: CASSIGQLYSNQPQHF.

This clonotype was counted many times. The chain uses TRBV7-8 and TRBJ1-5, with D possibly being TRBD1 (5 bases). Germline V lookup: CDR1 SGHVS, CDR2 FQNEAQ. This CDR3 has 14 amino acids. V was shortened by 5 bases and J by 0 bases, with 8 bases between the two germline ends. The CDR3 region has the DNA TGTGCCAGCAGCACCAGGGTTAGCAATCAGCCCCAGCATTTT. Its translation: CASSTRVSNQPQHF.

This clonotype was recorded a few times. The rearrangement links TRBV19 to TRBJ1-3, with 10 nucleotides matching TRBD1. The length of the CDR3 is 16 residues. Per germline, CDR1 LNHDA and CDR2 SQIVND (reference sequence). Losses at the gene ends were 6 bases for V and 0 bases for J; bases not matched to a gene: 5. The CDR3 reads CASSRDRGFSGNTIYF. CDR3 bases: TGTGCCAGTAGCCGGGACAGGGGATTCTCTGGAAACACCATATATTTT.

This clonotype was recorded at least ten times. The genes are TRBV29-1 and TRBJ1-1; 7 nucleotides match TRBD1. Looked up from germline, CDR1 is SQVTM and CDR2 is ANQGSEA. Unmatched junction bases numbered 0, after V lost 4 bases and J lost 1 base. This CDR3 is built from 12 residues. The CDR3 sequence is CSVGQGNTEAFF. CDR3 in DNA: TGCAGCGTTGGACAGGGGAACACTGAAGCTTTCTTT. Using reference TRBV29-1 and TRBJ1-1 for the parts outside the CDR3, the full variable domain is SAVISQKPSRDICQRGTSLTIQCQVDSQVTMMFWYRQQPGQSLTLIATANQGSEATYESGFVIDKFPISRPNLTFSTLTVSNMSPEDSSIYLCSVGQGNTEAFFGQGTRLTVV.

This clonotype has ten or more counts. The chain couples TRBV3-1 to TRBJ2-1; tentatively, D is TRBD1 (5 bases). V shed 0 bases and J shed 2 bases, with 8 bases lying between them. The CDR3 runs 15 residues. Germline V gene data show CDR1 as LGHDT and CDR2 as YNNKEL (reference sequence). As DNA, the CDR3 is TGTGCCAGCAGCCAAGATACAGGAACCTACAATGAGCAGTTCTTC. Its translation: CASSQDTGTYNEQFF.

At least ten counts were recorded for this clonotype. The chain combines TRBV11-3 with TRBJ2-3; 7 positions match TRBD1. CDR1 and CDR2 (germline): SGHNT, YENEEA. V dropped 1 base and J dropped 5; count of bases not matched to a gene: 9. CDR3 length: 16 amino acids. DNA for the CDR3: TGTGCCAGCAGCTTAGGGGCGACAGGGATTGGAGATACGCAGTATTTT. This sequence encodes CASSLGATGIGDTQYF.

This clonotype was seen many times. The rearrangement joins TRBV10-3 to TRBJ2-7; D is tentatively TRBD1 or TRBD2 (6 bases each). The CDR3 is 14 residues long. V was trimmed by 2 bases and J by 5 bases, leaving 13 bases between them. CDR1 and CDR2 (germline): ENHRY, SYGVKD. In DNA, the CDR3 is TGTGCCATCAGTGAGCAGCACAGGGAGGACGAGCAGTACTTC. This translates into CAISEQHREDEQYF.

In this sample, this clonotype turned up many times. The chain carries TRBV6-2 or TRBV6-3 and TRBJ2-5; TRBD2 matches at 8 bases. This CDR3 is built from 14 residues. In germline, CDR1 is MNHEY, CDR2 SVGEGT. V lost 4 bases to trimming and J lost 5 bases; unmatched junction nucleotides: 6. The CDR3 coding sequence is TGTGCCAGCAGTTCCCGGGAGGGCCGGGAGACCCAGTACTTC. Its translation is CASSSREGRETQYF.

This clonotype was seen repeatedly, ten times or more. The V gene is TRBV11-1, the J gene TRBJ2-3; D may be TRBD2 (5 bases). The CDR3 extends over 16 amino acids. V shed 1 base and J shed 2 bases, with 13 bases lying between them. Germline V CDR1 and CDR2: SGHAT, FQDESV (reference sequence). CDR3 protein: CASSLEASWVTDTQYF. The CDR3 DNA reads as TGTGCCAGCAGCTTAGAGGCTAGCTGGGTCACAGATACGCAGTATTTT. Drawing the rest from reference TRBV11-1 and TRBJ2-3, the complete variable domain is EAEVAQSPRYKITEKSQAVAFWCDPISGHATLYWYRQILGQGPELLVQFQDESVVDDSQLPKDRFSAERLKGVDSTLKIQPAELGDSAMYLCASSLEASWVTDTQYFGPGTRLTVL.

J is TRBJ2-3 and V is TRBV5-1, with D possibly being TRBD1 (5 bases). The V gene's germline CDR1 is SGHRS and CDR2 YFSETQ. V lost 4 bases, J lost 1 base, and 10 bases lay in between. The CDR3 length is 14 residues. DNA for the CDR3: TGCGCCAGCAGCATTACGACAGGCACAGATACGCAGTATTTT. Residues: CASSITTGTDTQYF. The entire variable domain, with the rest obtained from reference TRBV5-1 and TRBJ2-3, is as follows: KAGVTQTPRYLIKTRGQQVTLSCSPISGHRSVSWYQQTPGQGLQFLFEYFSETQRNKGNFPGRFSGRQFSNSRSEMNVSTLELGDSALYLCASSITTGTDTQYFGPGTRLTVL.

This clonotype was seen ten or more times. The CDR3 nucleotides read TGTGCCAGCAGCCTTGAGACTAGCGGGAGGTACGAGCAGTACTTC. Translation: CASSLETSGRYEQYF. The J gene is TRBJ2-7, the V gene TRBV7-9; 13 nucleotides match TRBD2. Germline V gene sequence: CDR1 SEHNR, CDR2 FQNEAQ (reference sequence). Unmatched junction bases numbered 5, after V lost 5 bases and J lost 4 bases. The CDR3 sequence is 15 residues long.

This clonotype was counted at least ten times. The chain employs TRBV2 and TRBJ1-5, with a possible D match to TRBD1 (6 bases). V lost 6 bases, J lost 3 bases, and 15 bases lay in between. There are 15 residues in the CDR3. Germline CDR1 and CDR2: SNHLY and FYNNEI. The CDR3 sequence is CASSNRAGDNQPQHF. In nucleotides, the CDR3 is TGTGCCAGCAGCAACCGGGCAGGGGACAATCAGCCCCAGCATTTT.

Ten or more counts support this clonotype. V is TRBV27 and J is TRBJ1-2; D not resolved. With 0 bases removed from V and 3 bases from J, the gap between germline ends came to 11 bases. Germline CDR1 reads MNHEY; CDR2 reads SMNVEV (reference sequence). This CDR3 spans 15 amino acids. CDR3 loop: CASSLSPTTDYGYTF. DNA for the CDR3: TGTGCCAGCAGTTTATCGCCTACAACAGACTATGGCTACACCTTC.

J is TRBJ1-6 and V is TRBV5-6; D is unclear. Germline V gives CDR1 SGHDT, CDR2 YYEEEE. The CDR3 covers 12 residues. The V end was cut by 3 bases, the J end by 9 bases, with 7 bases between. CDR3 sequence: CASSWIASPLHF. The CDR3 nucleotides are TGTGCCAGCAGCTGGATCGCTTCACCCCTCCACTTT.

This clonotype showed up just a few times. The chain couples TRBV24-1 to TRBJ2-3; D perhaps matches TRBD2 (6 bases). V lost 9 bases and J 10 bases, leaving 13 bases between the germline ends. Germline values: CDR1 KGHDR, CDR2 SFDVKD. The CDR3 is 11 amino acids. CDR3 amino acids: CATGTGGAQYF. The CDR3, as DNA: TGTGCCACCGGGACTGGGGGTGCGCAGTATTTT.

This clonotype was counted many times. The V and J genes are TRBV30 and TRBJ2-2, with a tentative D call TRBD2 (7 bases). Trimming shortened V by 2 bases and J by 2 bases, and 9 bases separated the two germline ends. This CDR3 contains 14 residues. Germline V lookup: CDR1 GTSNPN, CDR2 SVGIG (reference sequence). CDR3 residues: CAWSRGANTGELFF. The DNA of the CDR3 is TGTGCCTGGAGTCGGGGGGCAAACACCGGGGAGCTGTTTTTT.

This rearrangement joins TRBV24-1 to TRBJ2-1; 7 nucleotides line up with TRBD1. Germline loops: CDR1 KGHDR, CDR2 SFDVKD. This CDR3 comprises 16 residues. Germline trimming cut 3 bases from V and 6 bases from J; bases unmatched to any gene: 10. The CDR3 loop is CATSDPGTANLNEQFF. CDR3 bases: TGTGCCACCAGTGATCCCGGGACAGCCAACCTCAATGAGCAGTTCTTC.

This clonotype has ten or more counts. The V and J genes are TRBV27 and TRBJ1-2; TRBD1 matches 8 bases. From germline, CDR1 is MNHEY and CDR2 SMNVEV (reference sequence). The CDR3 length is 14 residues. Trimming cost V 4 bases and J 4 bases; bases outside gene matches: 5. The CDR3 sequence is CASSSGQGGYGYTF. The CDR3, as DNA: TGTGCCAGCAGTTCCGGACAGGGTGGCTATGGCTACACCTTC.

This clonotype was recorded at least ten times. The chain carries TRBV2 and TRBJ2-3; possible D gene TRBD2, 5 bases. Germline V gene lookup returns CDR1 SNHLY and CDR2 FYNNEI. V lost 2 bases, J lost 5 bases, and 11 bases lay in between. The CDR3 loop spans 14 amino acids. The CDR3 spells CASSEIQAGDTQYF. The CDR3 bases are TGTGCCAGCAGTGAAATCCAGGCGGGAGATACGCAGTATTTT.

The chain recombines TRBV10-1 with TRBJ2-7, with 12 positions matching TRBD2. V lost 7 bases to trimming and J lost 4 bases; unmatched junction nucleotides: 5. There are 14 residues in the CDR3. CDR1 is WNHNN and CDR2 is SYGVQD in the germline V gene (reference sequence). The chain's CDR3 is CASTPGLAGYEQYF. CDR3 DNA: TGCGCCAGCACCCCCGGACTAGCGGGGTACGAGCAGTACTTC.

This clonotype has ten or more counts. The CDR3 coding sequence is TGTGCCAGCAGGGGACAGACTTATAGCAATCAGCCCCAGCATTTT. As protein: CASRGQTYSNQPQHF. The J gene is TRBJ1-5, the V gene TRBV12-3 or TRBV12-4, with 7 bases matching TRBD1. The CDR3 has 15 amino acids. The ends lost 6 bases at V and 0 bases at J; junction bases unmatched: 5.

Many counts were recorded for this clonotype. CDR3 DNA: TGTGCCAGCAGCCAAGGGACTAGCGGGAGTAATGAGCAGTTCTTC. It yields the protein CASSQGTSGSNEQFF. V and J are TRBV3-1 and TRBJ2-1; 13 nucleotides match TRBD2. Germline V gene sequence: CDR1 LGHDT, CDR2 YNNKEL (reference sequence). This CDR3 spans 15 amino acids. J lost 7 bases, V lost 1 base, and 1 base had no gene match.

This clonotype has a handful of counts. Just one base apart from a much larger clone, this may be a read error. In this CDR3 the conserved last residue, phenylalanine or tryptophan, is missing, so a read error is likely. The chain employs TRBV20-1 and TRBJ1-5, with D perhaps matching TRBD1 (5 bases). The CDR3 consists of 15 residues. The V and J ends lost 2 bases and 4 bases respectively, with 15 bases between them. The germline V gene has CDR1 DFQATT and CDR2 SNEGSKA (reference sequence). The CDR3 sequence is CSARWQGKGNQPQHL. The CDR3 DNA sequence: TGCAGTGCTAGATGGCAGGGAAAGGGAAATCAGCCCCAGCATCTT.

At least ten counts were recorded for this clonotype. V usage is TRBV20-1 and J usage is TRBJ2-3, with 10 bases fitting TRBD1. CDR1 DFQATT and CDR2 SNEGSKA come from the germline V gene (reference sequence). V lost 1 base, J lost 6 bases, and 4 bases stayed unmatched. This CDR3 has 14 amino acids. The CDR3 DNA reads TGCAGTGCTAGAGGACAGGGGGCATCGGATACGCAGTATTTT. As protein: CSARGQGASDTQYF.

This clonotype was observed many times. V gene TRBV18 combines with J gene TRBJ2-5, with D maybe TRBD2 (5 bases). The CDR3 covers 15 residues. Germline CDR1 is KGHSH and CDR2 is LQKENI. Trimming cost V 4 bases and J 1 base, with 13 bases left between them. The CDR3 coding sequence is TGTGCCAGCTCACTGCGGGCTTGGGGCCAAGAGACCCAGTACTTC. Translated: CASSLRAWGQETQYF.

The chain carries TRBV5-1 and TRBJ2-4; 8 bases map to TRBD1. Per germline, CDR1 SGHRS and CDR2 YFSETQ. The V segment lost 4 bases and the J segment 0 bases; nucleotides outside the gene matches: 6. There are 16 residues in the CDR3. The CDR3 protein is CASSPGQARAKNIQYF. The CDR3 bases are TGCGCCAGCAGCCCGGGACAGGCCAGAGCCAAAAACATTCAGTACTTC.

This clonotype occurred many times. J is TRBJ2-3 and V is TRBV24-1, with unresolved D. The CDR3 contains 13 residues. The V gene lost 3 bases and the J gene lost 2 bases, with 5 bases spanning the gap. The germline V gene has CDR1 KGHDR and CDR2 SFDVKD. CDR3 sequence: CATSDPYTDTQYF. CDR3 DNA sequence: TGTGCCACCAGTGATCCCTACACAGATACGCAGTATTTT.

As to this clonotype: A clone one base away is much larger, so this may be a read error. CDR3 sequence: CANTKLQERADTQYF. As DNA, the CDR3 is TGTGCCAACACCAAATTACAGGAGAGGGCAGATACGCAGTATTTT. The chain is built from TRBV12-3 or TRBV12-4 and TRBJ2-3; TRBD1 or TRBD2 may be the D gene (5 bases each). V shed 10 bases and J shed 4 bases, with 21 bases lying between them. There are 15 residues in the CDR3.

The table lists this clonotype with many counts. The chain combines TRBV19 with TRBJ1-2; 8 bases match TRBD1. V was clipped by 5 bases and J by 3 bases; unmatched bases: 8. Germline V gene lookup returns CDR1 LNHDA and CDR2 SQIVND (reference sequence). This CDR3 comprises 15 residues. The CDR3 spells CASSADRGVDYGYTF. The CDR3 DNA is TGTGCCAGTAGTGCCGACAGGGGAGTAGACTATGGCTACACCTTC. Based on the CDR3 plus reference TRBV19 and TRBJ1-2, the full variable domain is DGGITQSPKYLFRKEGQNVTLSCEQNLNHDAMYWYRQDPGQGLRLIYYSQIVNDFQKGDIAEGYSVSREKKESFPLTVTSAQKNPTAFYLCASSADRGVDYGYTFGSGTRLTVV.

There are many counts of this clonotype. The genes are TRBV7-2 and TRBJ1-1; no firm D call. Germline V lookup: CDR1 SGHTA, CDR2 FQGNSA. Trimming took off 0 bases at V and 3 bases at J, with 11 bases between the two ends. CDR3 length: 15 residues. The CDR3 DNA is TGTGCCAGCAGCTTAGCTTGGAGTTCGGACACTGAAGCTTTCTTT. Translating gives CASSLAWSSDTEAFF.

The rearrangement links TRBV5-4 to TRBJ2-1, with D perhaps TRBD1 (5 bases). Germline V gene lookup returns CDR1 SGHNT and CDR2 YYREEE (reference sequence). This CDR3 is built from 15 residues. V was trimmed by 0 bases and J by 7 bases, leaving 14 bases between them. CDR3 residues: CASSLGGGDWNEQFF. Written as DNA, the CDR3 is TGTGCCAGCAGCTTGGGGGGCGGTGATTGGAATGAGCAGTTCTTC.